The 13 T cell receptor beta chains given below trace back to one sample, sequenced in a study of OX40 agonist ivuxolimab in advanced cancers. TCRdb keeps only in-frame clones here, not all; method: immunoSEQ multiplex PCR. The table includes over 100,000 clones, 80% to 90% detected once. This sample comprised CD4+ or CD8+ T cells sorted from blood, obtained in a trial of the OX40 agonist ivuxolimab. The receptor set was obtained from an adult with an advanced solid tumor such as melanoma, head and neck, liver or kidney cancer.

The V gene is TRBV9, the J gene TRBJ2-2; D is unresolved. CDR1 and CDR2 from the germline V gene are SGDLS and YYNGEE. V dropped 4 bases and J dropped 6 bases, with 10 bases sitting between them. CDR3 length equals 13 residues. CDR3 DNA sequence: TGTGCCAGCAGCACCGGACGGCCCGGGGAGCTGTTTTTT. Residues: CASSTGRPGELFF.

This clone occurred a few times. The rearrangement uses TRBV27 and TRBJ1-2; D not resolved. The V gene lost 0 bases and the J gene lost 7 bases, with 9 bases spanning the gap. Looked up from germline, CDR1 is MNHEY and CDR2 is SMNVEV (reference sequence). This CDR3 contains 13 residues. CDR3 sequence: CASSLSSSRGYTF. CDR3 in DNA: TGTGCCAGCAGTTTATCGAGCAGTCGTGGCTACACCTTC.

The chain employs TRBV5-6 and TRBJ1-2; TRBD1 might be the D (5 bases). Germline loops: CDR1 SGHDT, CDR2 YYEEEE. V was clipped by 1 base and J by 7 bases, with 8 bases between them. The CDR3 loop spans 12 amino acids. CDR3 loop: CASSLRGGGYTF. Here the CDR3 DNA reads TGTGCCAGCAGCTTGAGGGGTGGTGGCTACACCTTC.

The gene calls are TRBV7-2 and TRBJ2-7; 12 bases are shared with TRBD2. CDR1 is SGHTA, CDR2 FQGNSA, per germline. The CDR3 length is 15 residues. With V trimmed by 5 bases and J by 2 bases, 4 bases remained unmatched. CDR3 nucleotides: TGTGCCAGCAGCGAGACTAGCGGGGGCACCTACGAGCAGTACTTC. Its translation: CASSETSGGTYEQYF. The whole variable domain, filled in from reference TRBV7-2 and TRBJ2-7, reads GAGVSQSPSNKVTEKGKDVELRCDPISGHTALYWYRQSLGQGLEFLIYFQGNSAPDKSGLPSDRFSAERTGGSVSTLTIQRTQQEDSAVYLCASSETSGGTYEQYFGPGTRLTVT.

CDR3 residues: CASSSGREFSSPLHF. The DNA for the CDR3 is TGCGCCAGCAGCTCCGGACGGGAATTTAGTTCACCCCTCCACTTT. V gene TRBV5-1 combines with J gene TRBJ1-6, with no clear D. The germline V and J ends were trimmed by 3 bases and 9 bases, with 16 bases remaining between them. This CDR3 region has 15 residues. Looked up from germline, CDR1 is SGHRS and CDR2 is YFSETQ. The variable domain in full, with the rest retrieved from reference TRBV5-1 and TRBJ1-6, is KAGVTQTPRYLIKTRGQQVTLSCSPISGHRSVSWYQQTPGQGLQFLFEYFSETQRNKGNFPGRFSGRQFSNSRSEMNVSTLELGDSALYLCASSSGREFSSPLHFGNGTRLTVT.

This chain links TRBV5-1 with TRBJ1-3; unclear D gene. The CDR3 is 13 residues long. The germline CDR1 and CDR2 sequences are SGHRS and YFSETQ. Trimming took off 3 bases at V and 9 bases at J, with 13 bases between the two ends. Here the CDR3 DNA reads TGCGCCAGCAGCTCCCGGCAGGAGAGCACCATATATTTT. Residues: CASSSRQESTIYF.

The chain links TRBV5-4 to TRBJ2-5, with D perhaps given as TRBD1 or TRBD2 (5 bases each). Trimming took off 4 bases at V and 0 bases at J, with 16 bases between the two ends. The CDR3 is made up of 16 amino acids. Germline assignment: CDR1 SGHNT and CDR2 YYREEE (reference sequence). CDR3 nucleotide sequence: TGTGCCAGCAGCCGCGGGCAGGGCGTGTACCAAGAGACCCAGTACTTC. Protein sequence: CASSRGQGVYQETQYF.

The chain has TRBV18 and TRBJ2-3; possible D gene TRBD2, 6 bases. Germline-derived CDR1 and CDR2 are KGHSH and LQKENI. Trimming took off 0 bases at V and 5 bases at J, with 15 bases between the two ends. CDR3 length: 16 residues. This chain's CDR3 is CASSPPLYGGGDTQYF. Written as DNA, the CDR3 is TGTGCCAGCTCACCACCCCTTTACGGGGGAGGAGATACGCAGTATTTT.

V gene TRBV7-2 combines with J gene TRBJ1-2, with 11 bases fitting TRBD1. CDR1 is SGHTA, CDR2 FQGNSA, per germline. The CDR3 has 14 amino acids. V dropped 5 bases and J dropped 8; count of bases not matched to a gene: 7. The CDR3 loop reads CASSPPGTGGGYTF. For the CDR3, the DNA is TGTGCCAGCAGCCCCCCCGGGACAGGGGGAGGCTACACCTTC.

CDR3 DNA: TGTGCCACTCAGTCTGGGGCCAACGTCCTGACTTTC. Protein: CATQSGANVLTF. The chain employs TRBV6-6 and TRBJ2-6; D call uncertain. The CDR3 runs to 12 residues. V was trimmed by 10 bases and J by 1 base, leaving 5 bases between them. Germline values: CDR1 MNHNY, CDR2 SVGAGI (reference sequence).

Only a few counts were recorded for this clone. This sequence joins TRBV6-6 and TRBJ2-5, with 7 bases lining up with TRBD2. This CDR3 spans 12 amino acids. Unmatched junction bases numbered 10, after V lost 11 bases and J lost 7 bases. Germline loops: CDR1 MNHNY, CDR2 SVGAGI (reference sequence). The CDR3 DNA reads as TGTGCCGCCTCGGGGGGTTCTGGGACCCAGTACTTC. This translates into CAASGGSGTQYF.

V usage is TRBV7-2 and J usage is TRBJ1-6, with D unresolved. This CDR3 has 14 residues. CDR1 is SGHTA, CDR2 FQGNSA, per germline. V gave up 6 bases and J gave up 7 bases, with 13 bases separating them. CDR3 coding DNA: TGTGCCAGCAGTCTAGGACGGCTAAATTCACCCCTCCACTTT. Amino acids: CASSLGRLNSPLHF.

This chain links TRBV6-4 with TRBJ2-3; D not resolved. V shed 2 bases and J shed 6 bases, with 9 bases lying between them. This CDR3 has 13 residues. Germline CDR1 MRHNA, CDR2 SNTAGT. The CDR3 loop is CASSDQGSDTQYF. The CDR3 nucleotides read TGTGCCAGCAGTGACCAAGGTTCCGATACGCAGTATTTT.